A single T cell receptor beta chain is shown here with its context. The CDR3 consists of 20 residues. Germline V CDR1 and CDR2: LGHNT, FRNRAP. V lost 4 bases to trimming and J lost 3 bases; unmatched junction nucleotides: 16. This sample was taken from a study of technical replicates of blood from four donors. Repertoires were generated with immunoSEQ multiplex PCR, while TCRdb's copy carries only in-frame clones and drops some. The data contain over 50,000 clones, more than 85% of them singletons. This chain uses TRBV12-5 with TRBJ1-5, with 12 bases lining up with TRBD1. Material: PBMCs. The receptor comes from a human donor in good health. Some clones in this sample may be carry-over from other donors' samples. The CDR3 coding sequence is TGTGCTAGTGGTTACCCTCCTGGGGGACAGGGGGCTAGTGACAATCAGCCCCAGCATTTT. It codes for CASGYPPGGQGASDNQPQHF.